The clone carrying this TCR beta chain was observed a few times. Antigen specificity is unknown. These data come from a study of identical twins. V was clipped by 0 bases and J by 1 base, with 10 bases between them. There are 15 residues in the CDR3. Germline lookup yields CDR1 LGHNA and CDR2 YSLEER. General study findings and limits: With abundant cord blood beta clonotypes, insertions were fewer; memory repertoires showed no such pattern.

With template switching, a universal primer site was added, and the cDNA carried unique molecular identifiers. TCRdb recomputed calls from the 5' RACE reads with MiXCR, one row per CDR3 protein. The table has 550,000 to 700,000 distinct CDR3 sequences, 21% seen once; the top ten hold roughly 4.3%. The data also belong to a second study, concerning T cells expressing NK-cell markers. Per that study: Each TCR beta repertoire originated in sorted T cells that were CD3+CD56+NKG2C+, CD3+CD56+NKG2C- or CD3+CD56-NKG2C+.

This clonotype was obtained from a woman younger than 30 in good health. What was sequenced was PBMCs. The V call is TRBV4-3, the J call TRBJ2-7; D is unclear. CDR3 coding DNA: TGCGCCAGCAGCCAAGATCTGGCAGGATCCTACGAGCAGTACTTC. Translating it yields CASSQDLAGSYEQYF.